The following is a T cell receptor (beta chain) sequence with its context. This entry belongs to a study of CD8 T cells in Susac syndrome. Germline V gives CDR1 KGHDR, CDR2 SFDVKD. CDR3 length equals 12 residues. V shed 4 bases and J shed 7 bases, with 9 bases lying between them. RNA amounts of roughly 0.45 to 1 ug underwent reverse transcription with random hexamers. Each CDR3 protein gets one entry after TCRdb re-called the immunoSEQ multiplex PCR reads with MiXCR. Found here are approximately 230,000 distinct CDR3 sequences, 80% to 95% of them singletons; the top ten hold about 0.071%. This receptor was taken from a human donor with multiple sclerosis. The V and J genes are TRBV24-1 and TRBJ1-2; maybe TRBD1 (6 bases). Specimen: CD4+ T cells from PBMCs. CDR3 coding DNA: TGTGCCACCAGTGAACAGGGTGCTGGCTACACCTTC. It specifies CATSEQGAGYTF.